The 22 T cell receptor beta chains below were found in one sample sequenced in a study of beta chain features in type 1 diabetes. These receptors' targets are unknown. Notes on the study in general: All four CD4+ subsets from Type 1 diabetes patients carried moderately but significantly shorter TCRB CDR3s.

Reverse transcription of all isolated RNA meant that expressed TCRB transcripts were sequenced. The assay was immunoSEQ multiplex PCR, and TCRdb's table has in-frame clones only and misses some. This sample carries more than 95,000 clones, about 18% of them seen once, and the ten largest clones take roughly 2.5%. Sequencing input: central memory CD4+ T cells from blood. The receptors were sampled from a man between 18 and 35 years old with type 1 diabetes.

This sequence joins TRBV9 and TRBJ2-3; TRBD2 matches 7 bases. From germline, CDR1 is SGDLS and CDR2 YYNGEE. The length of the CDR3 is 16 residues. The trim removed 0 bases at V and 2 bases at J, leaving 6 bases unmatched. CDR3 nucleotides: TGTGCCAGCAGCGTAGGGCCTAGCGGATACACAGATACGCAGTATTTT. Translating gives CASSVGPSGYTDTQYF.

CDR3 coding DNA: TGTGCCATCGGAACAGGGATGGGAAACACCATATATTTT. Protein product: CAIGTGMGNTIYF. The J gene is TRBJ1-3, the V gene TRBV10-3; possible D gene TRBD1, 6 bases. This CDR3 region has 13 residues. V lost 8 bases, J lost 4 bases, and 12 bases lay in between. Germline assignment: CDR1 ENHRY and CDR2 SYGVKD.

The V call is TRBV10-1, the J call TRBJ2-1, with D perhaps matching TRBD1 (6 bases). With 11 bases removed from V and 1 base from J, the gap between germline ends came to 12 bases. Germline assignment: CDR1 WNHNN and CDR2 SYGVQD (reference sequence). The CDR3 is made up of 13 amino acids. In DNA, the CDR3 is TGCGCCGGGACAAGGATTTCCTACAATGAGCAGTTCTTC. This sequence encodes CAGTRISYNEQFF.

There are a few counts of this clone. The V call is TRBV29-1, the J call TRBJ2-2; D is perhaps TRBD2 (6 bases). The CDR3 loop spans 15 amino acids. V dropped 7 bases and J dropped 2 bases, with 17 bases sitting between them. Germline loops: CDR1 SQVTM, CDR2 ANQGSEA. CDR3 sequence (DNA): TGCAGCGCCCGGAGGGCAGGGATTAACACCGGGGAGCTGTTTTTT. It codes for CSARRAGINTGELFF.

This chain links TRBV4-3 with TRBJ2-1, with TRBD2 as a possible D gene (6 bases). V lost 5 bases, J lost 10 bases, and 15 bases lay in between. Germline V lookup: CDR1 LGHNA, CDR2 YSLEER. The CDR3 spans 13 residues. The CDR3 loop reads CASSKGGESEQFF. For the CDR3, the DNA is TGCGCCAGCAGCAAGGGCGGGGAAAGCGAGCAGTTCTTC.

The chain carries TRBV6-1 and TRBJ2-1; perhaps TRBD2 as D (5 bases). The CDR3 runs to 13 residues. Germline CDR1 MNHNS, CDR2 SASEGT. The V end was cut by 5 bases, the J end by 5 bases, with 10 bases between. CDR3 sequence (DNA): TGTGCCAGCAGTCAGCAAGCGGACAATGAGCAGTTCTTC. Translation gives CASSQQADNEQFF.

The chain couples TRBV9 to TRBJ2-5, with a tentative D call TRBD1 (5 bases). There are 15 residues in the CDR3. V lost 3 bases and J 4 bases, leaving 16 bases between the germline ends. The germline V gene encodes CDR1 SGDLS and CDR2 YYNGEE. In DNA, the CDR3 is TGTGCCAGCAGCGCAACGCAGGGTAGAGGAGAGACCCAGTACTTC. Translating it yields CASSATQGRGETQYF.

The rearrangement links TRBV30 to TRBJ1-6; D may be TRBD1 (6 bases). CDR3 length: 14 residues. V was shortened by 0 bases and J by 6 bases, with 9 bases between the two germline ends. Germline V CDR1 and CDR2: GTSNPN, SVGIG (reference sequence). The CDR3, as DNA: TGTGCCTGGAGTGTAACACAGGGTAATTCACCCCTCCACTTT. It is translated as CAWSVTQGNSPLHF.

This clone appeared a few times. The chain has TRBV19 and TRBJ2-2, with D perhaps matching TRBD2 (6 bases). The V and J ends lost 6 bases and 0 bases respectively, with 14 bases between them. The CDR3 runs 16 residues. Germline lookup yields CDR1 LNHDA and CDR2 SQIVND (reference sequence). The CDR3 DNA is TGTGCCAGTAGCATTAAAGGCGGGACGAACACCGGGGAGCTGTTTTTT. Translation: CASSIKGGTNTGELFF.

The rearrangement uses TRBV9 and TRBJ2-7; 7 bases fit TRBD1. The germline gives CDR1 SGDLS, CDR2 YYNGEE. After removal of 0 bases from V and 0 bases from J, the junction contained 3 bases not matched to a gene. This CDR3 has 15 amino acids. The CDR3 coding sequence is TGTGCCAGCAGCGTAGGGGACAGCTACTCCTACGAGCAGTACTTC. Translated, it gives CASSVGDSYSYEQYF.

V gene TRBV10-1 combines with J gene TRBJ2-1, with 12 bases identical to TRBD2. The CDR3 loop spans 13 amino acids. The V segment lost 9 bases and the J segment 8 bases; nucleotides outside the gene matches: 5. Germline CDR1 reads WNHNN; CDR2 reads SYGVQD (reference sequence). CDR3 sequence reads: CASKTSGSDEQFF. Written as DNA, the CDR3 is TGCGCCAGTAAGACTAGCGGGAGCGATGAGCAGTTCTTC.

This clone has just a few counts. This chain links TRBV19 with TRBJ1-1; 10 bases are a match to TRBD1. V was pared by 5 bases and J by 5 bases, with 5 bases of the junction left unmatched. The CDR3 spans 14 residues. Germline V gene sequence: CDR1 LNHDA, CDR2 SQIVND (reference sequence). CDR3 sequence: CASSLGQGKTEAFF. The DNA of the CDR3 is TGTGCCAGTAGTCTGGGACAGGGGAAGACTGAAGCTTTCTTT.

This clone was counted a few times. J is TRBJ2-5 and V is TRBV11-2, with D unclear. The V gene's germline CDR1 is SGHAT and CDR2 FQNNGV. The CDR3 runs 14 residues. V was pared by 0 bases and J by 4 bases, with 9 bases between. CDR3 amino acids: CASSLDRYRETQYF. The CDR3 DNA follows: TGTGCCAGCAGCTTAGATAGGTATCGAGAGACCCAGTACTTC. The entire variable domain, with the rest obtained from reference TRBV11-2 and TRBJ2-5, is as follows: EAGVAQSPRYKIIEKRQSVAFWCNPISGHATLYWYQQILGQGPKLLIQFQNNGVVDDSQLPKDRFSAERLKGVDSTLKIQPAKLEDSAVYLCASSLDRYRETQYFGPGTRLLVL.

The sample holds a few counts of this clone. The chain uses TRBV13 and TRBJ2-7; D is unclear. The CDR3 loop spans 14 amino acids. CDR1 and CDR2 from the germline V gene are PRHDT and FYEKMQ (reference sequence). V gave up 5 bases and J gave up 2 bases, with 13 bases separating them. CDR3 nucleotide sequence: TGTGCCAGCAGCCGAAGAGACGGAGCCTACGAGCAGTACTTC. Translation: CASSRRDGAYEQYF.

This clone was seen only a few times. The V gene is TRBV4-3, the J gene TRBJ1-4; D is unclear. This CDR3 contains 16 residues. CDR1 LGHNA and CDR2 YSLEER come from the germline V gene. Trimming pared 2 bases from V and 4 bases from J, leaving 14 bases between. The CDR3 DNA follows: TGCGCCAGCAGCCAATCATCGGCAGTGATTAATGAAAAACTGTTTTTT. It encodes CASSQSSAVINEKLFF.

The CDR3 DNA sequence: TGCAGCGTTGTCAGGGGGCCTGACTATGGCTACACCTTC. Encoded protein: CSVVRGPDYGYTF. The chain combines TRBV29-1 with TRBJ1-2; TRBD1 agrees at 8 bases. V lost 4 bases to trimming and J lost 3 bases; unmatched junction nucleotides: 4. Germline V CDR1 and CDR2: SQVTM, ANQGSEA. This CDR3 is built from 13 residues.

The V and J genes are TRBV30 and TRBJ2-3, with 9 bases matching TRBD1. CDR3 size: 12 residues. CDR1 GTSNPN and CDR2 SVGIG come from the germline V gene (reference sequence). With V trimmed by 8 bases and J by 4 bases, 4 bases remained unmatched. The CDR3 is CAGDRVADTQYF. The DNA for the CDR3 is TGTGCCGGGGACAGGGTGGCAGATACGCAGTATTTT.

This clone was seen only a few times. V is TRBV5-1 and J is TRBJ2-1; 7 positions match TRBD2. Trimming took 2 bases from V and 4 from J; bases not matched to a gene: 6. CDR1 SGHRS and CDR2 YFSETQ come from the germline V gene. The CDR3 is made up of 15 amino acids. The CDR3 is CASSFAGDWYNEQFF. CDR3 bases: TGCGCCAGCAGCTTCGCGGGAGATTGGTACAATGAGCAGTTCTTC.

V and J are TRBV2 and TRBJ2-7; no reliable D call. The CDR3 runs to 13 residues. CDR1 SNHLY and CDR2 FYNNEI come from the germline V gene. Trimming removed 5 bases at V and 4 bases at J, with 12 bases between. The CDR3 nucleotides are TGTGCCAGCAGTTCAGCCGGCCTTTACGAGCAGTACTTC. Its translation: CASSSAGLYEQYF.

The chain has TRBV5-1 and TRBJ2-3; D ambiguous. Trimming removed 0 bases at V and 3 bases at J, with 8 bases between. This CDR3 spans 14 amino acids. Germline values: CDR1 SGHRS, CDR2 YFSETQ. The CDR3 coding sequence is TGCGCCAGCAGCTTGGACCCCTGGACAGATACGCAGTATTTT. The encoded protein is CASSLDPWTDTQYF.

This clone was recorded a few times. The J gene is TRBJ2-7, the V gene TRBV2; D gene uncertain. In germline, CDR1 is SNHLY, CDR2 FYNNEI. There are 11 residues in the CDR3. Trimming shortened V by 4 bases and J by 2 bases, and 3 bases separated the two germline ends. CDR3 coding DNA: TGTGCCAGCAGTGCACCCTACGAGCAGTACTTC. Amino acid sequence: CASSAPYEQYF. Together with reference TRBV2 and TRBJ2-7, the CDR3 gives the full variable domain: EPEVTQTPSHQVTQMGQEVILRCVPISNHLYFYWYRQILGQKVEFLVSFYNNEISEKSEIFDDQFSVERPDGSNFTLKIRSTKLEDSAMYFCASSAPYEQYFGPGTRLTVT.

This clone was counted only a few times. The CDR3 coding sequence is TGTGCCAGCAGTTACTCGATTTCCCAAACCTACGAGCAGTACTTC. Translation: CASSYSISQTYEQYF. The chain couples TRBV6-7 to TRBJ2-7, with D unresolved. TRBV6-7 is marked as an open reading frame, function uncertain. Trimming took off 0 bases at V and 2 bases at J, with 11 bases between the two ends. CDR3 length: 15 amino acids.